This paragraph covers one TCR beta chain sequence. This receptor's antigen is unknown. No much larger clone exists at a distance of one base, and base qualities are not known. CDR1 SGHRS and CDR2 YFSETQ are derived from the germline V gene. A distance of 9 bases separates the germline ends of V and J, which lose 0 bases and 0 bases respectively. Spanning cysteine to phenylalanine, the CDR3 consists of 16 amino acids. This entry keeps only the CDR3 DNA: 48 bases, framed from base 1. The entry originates in a study (dated by TCRdb to between 2015 and 2016). Background for the entire study: The study examined whether tumor-infiltrating Tregs in breast cancer are drawn from blood Tregs or arise in situ by conversion from other CD4+ T cell subsets. The paper's findings and limits, for the study overall: The larger-cohort validation was restricted to a single TCR beta V-J rearrangement rather than whole repertoires. Tumor memory CD4+ T cell TCR gene usage clustered with blood and lymph node memory CD4+ cells and lymph node naive CD4+ cells. The greatest overlap of tumor-infiltrating Treg TCR alpha and beta sequences was observed with tumor naive CD4+ T cells, followed by blood naive CD4+ T cells.

Cells that were CD4+CD25+CD127-/low were the ones isolated as Tregs. Tregs, naive and memory CD4+ T cells from tumor, blood and ipsilateral draining lymph nodes of a handful of breast cancer patients underwent full-length TCR alpha and beta sequencing. Tumor tissue and lymph nodes from ipsilateral axillary dissection were perfused with PBS, minced and digested with collagenase I and hyaluronidase. Sorted cell populations were confirmed by FACS to exceed 90% purity. Amplification of full-length TCR variable regions was done by 5' RACE PCR using constant-region reverse primers, and this step was followed by semi-nested PCR with Nested Universal Primer A. Using the ReliaPrep RNA Cell Miniprep System, total RNA was extracted, and the SMARTer RACE 5'/3' Kit was then used to reverse transcribe the RNA into 5'RACE-ready cDNA. Multiplex adaptors were used to barcode full-length TCR alpha and beta libraries, and the barcoded libraries were sequenced on an Illumina MiSeq. The study's processing was this. For each of nine subset-tissue groups, sequencing data from the five patients were combined, and the groups were compared by unsupervised clustering of TCR gene usage. The Morisita-Horn index was used to calculate repertoire similarity, with shared sequences weighted by how much each contributed to each repertoire. In TCRdb, the public reads were trimmed at Q25 with fastp and aligned with MiXCR, with productive beta chains retained. Identical CDR3 proteins give one entry, which carries the most common genes and DNA. What appears here as the V and J calls and clone size reflects TCRdb's work, not the paper's. In this sample the table shows roughly 57,000 distinct CDR3 sequences, less than 25% of which occur a single time. Of the sample, roughly 2.9% falls within the top ten clones.

Sequencing was done on a sample of tumor-infiltrating Tregs sorted from the breast tumor. This receptor was identified in a female donor with breast cancer. The chain uses TRBV5-1 and TRBJ2-2; the D gene assignment is ambiguous. The CDR3: CASSLAEVSNTGELFF. DNA sequence: TGCGCCAGCAGCTTGGCTGAGGTATCGAACACCGGGGAGCTGTTTTTT.